One and the same sample provided the 7 T cell receptor beta chains below, sequenced in a study of beta chain features in type 1 diabetes listed by TCRdb under 2018. The method behind the library was the immunoSEQ multiplex PCR assay. All of the isolated RNA was reverse transcribed with the High Capacity cDNA Reverse Transcription Kit, so expressed TCRB transcripts were sequenced. The immuneACCESS repertoire file appears here via TCRdb, limited to in-frame rearrangements. These files lack a portion of the clones; in checked studies, under half of the deficit traces to unresolved V genes, and the cause of the others is not known. The sample table lists approximately 730,000 clones, 10% to 15% of them with a count of one. Jointly, the top ten make up 0.022% of the sample. These receptors lack a known antigen. The study at large found these results: A moderate but significant shortening of TCRB CDR3 length was observed in type 1 diabetes patients in all four CD4+ subsets.

Specimen: naive CD4+ T cells from blood. What the cell subset or site label conveys for this sample: true naive CD4+ T cells. The receptors were gathered from a man younger than 35 with type 1 diabetes.

V gene TRBV30 combines with J gene TRBJ1-1; D is undetermined. Trimming shortened V by 1 base and J by 5 bases, and 11 bases separated the two germline ends. The CDR3 consists of 13 residues. Germline lookup yields CDR1 GTSNPN and CDR2 SVGIG (reference sequence). CDR3 bases: TGTGCCTGGAGTGCCATGGAGAGTACTGAAGCTTTCTTT. It is translated as CAWSAMESTEAFF.

This rearrangement joins TRBV7-2 to TRBJ2-7; either TRBD1 or TRBD2 may supply D (5 bases each). Germline CDR1 and CDR2: SGHTA and FQGNSA. This CDR3 region has 17 residues. Deletions cut 1 base from V and 2 bases from J, with 18 bases between. In DNA form, the CDR3 reads TGTGCCAGCAGCTTAGTCCGCAGGGACCTCGGGACCTACGAGCAGTACTTC. Translation: CASSLVRRDLGTYEQYF. Full variable domain (rest looked up from reference TRBV7-2 and TRBJ2-7): GAGVSQSPSNKVTEKGKDVELRCDPISGHTALYWYRQSLGQGLEFLIYFQGNSAPDKSGLPSDRFSAERTGGSVSTLTIQRTQQEDSAVYLCASSLVRRDLGTYEQYFGPGTRLTVT.

The chain is built from TRBV10-3 and TRBJ1-5; TRBD1 agrees at 8 bases. CDR1 and CDR2 (germline): ENHRY, SYGVKD. This CDR3 is built from 14 residues. V shed 1 base, J shed 4 bases, and the junction held 0 bases outside the gene matches. In DNA, the CDR3 is TGTGCCATCAGTGAGTACAGGGGGAATCAGCCCCAGCATTTT. This gives the protein CAISEYRGNQPQHF.

This clone was seen a handful of times. Written as DNA, the CDR3 is TGTGCCAGCAGCTTAGCGAGCGGGCGCACAGATACGCAGTATTTT. Residues: CASSLASGRTDTQYF. The chain carries TRBV7-2 and TRBJ2-3; a possible D gene is TRBD2 (6 bases). Trimming stripped 0 bases from V and 1 base from J, with 8 bases between. Germline CDR1 is SGHTA and CDR2 is FQGNSA. This CDR3 has 15 amino acids.

This chain uses TRBV6-4 with TRBJ2-5; 10 bases match TRBD2. After removal of 11 bases from V and 4 bases from J, the junction contained 22 bases not matched to a gene. The CDR3 runs 18 residues. Germline CDR1 MRHNA, CDR2 SNTAGT. CDR3 protein: CAVPWRKGGTSALETQYF. For the CDR3, the DNA is TGTGCCGTCCCCTGGAGAAAAGGCGGGACTAGCGCCTTAGAGACCCAGTACTTC.

The chain links TRBV9 to TRBJ1-1, with TRBD1 identical over 9 bases. The germline V gene has CDR1 SGDLS and CDR2 YYNGEE. Losses at the gene ends were 2 bases for V and 11 bases for J; bases not matched to a gene: 7. The CDR3 sequence is 13 residues long. CDR3 sequence (DNA): TGTGCCAGCAGCGTTGGTACAGGGGGCTTGGCTTTCTTT. Its protein product is CASSVGTGGLAFF.

This clone was observed a handful of times. The chain recombines TRBV25-1 with TRBJ2-7, with 8 nucleotides matching TRBD1. This CDR3 is built from 13 residues. Per germline, CDR1 MGHDK and CDR2 SYGVNS. The J segment lost 7 bases and the V segment lost 8 bases, leaving 10 bases of the junction unmatched. The CDR3 DNA follows: TGTGCCAGCTCACGGACAGGGCTTTGGGAGCAGTACTTC. This sequence encodes CASSRTGLWEQYF.